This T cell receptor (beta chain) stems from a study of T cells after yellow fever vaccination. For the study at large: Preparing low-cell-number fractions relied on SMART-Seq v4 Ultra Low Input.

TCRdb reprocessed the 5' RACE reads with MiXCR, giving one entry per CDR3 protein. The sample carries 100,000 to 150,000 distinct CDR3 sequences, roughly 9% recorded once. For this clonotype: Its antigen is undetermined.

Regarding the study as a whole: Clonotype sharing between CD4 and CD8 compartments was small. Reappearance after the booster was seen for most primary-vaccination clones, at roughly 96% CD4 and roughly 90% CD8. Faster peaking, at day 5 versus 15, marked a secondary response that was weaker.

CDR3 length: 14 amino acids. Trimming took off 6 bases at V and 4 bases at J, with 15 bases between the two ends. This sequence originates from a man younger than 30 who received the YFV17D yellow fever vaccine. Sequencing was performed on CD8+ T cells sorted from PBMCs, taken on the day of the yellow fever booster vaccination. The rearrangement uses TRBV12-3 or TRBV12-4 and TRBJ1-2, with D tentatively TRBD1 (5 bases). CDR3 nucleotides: TGTGCCAGCAGCCCCGAAGGGGTGAGCTATGGCTACACCTTC. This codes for CASSPEGVSYGYTF.